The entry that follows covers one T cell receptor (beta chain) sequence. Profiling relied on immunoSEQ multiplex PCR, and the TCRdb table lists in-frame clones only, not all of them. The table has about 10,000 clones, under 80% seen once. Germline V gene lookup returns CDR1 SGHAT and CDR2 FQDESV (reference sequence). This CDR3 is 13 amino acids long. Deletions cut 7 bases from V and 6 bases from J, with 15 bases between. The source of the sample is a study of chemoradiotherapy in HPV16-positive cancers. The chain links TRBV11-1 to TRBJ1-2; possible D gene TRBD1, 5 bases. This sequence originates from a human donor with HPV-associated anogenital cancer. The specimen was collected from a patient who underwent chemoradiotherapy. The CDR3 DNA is TGTGCCAGCACACCGGGGACTATGGATGGCTACACCTTC. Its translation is CASTPGTMDGYTF.